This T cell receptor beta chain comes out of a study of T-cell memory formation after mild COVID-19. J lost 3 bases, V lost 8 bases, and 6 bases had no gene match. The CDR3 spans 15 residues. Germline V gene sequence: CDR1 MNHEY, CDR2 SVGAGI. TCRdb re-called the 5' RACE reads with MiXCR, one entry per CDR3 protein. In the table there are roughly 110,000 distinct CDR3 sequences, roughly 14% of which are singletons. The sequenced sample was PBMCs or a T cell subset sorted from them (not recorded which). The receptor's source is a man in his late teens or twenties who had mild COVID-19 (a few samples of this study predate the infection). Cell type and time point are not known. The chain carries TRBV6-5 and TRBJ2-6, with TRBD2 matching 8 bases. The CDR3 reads CASAAAGGGANVLTF. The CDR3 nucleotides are TGTGCCAGCGCAGCGGCGGGGGGTGGGGCCAACGTCCTGACTTTC.